This T cell receptor beta chain was sequenced for a study of blood T cells in healthy people across ages. Trimming took 4 bases from V and 9 from J, leaving 9 bases between them. This CDR3 contains 12 residues. Germline values: CDR1 SGHTA, CDR2 FQGNSA. The use of a sample-barcoded 5' primer and a J-beta primer mix characterized a second PCR of about 6 to 12 cycles. MiXCR was run by TCRdb on the 5' RACE reads, yielding one entry per CDR3 protein. The table has about 800,000 distinct CDR3 sequences, more than 20% seen once. These data also featured in a second study, about T cells of mothers and their children.

Sequenced material: blood. The V and J genes are TRBV7-2 and TRBJ2-2, with a weak D call TRBD1 (5 bases). The clonotype comes from a boy between 10 and 17 years old in good health. DNA for the CDR3: TGTGCCAGCAGCTATTCAGGGCGGGAGCTGTTTTTT. This sequence encodes CASSYSGRELFF. The whole variable domain, remainder taken from reference TRBV7-2 and TRBJ2-2, is GAGVSQSPSNKVTEKGKDVELRCDPISGHTALYWYRQSLGQGLEFLIYFQGNSAPDKSGLPSDRFSAERTGGSVSTLTIQRTQQEDSAVYLCASSYSGRELFFGEGSRLTVL.